This TCR beta chain was sequenced during a study of cytomegalovirus exposure and HLA in healthy donors. Comments on this clone: What it recognizes is unknown.

The ends were cut back, 6 bases at V and 3 bases at J, with 11 bases in the middle. Germline V gene data show CDR1 as MNHEY and CDR2 as SMNVEV (reference sequence). The CDR3 covers 13 residues. Points from the study as a whole: The study recorded more than 150 TCR beta chains that were cytomegalovirus-associated.

Sequenced by immunoSEQ multiplex PCR; TCRdb stores in-frame clones only, minus some. The table lists under 250,000 clones, approximately 82% of them singletons. This chain links TRBV27 with TRBJ1-2; no definite D call. Source material: PBMCs. The receptor was derived from a woman younger than 30 in good health and CMV-seronegative. The CDR3 bases are TGTGCCAGCAGCAGAAGGGCCGACTATGGCTACACCTTC. Its translation is CASSRRADYGYTF.